The 18 T cell receptor beta chains below were found in one sample sequenced in a study of post-analysis software for immune sequencing data. Study observations and caveats: A handful of TRBV segments were more frequent in patients than controls; TRBV5-6, TRBV5-1 and TRBV20-1 belonged to this group.

Antigens for these TCRs are unknown. TCR beta libraries were prepared from cDNA with unique molecular identifiers. Via MiXCR, TCRdb re-called the PCR reads, giving one row per CDR3 protein. This table holds about 460,000 distinct CDR3 sequences, 45% found once. The source material was blood. The source of these receptors is a girl between 10 and 17 years old with multiple sclerosis.

The genes are TRBV5-1 and TRBJ2-3, with a possible D match to TRBD2 (5 bases). The CDR3 runs 14 residues. The germline V gene has CDR1 SGHRS and CDR2 YFSETQ. Trimming took 7 bases from V and 3 from J, leaving 15 bases between them. The DNA for the CDR3 is TGCGCCAGCTCCCCGGGGAGACGGACAGATACGCAGTATTTT. As protein: CASSPGRRTDTQYF.

The chain combines TRBV11-2 with TRBJ2-4; no firm D call. The J call may not be correct, given that the DNA end is closer to TRBJ2-7. This CDR3 has 11 residues. Per germline, CDR1 SGHAT and CDR2 FQNNGV. CDR3: CASSAEYEQYF. The CDR3 bases are TGTGCCAGCAGCGCAGAGTACGAGCAGTACTTC.

The V and J genes are TRBV29-1 and TRBJ1-1, with D perhaps matching TRBD1 (6 bases). This CDR3 is built from 13 residues. V was cut by 6 bases and J by 0 bases, with 11 bases left in between. CDR1 SQVTM and CDR2 ANQGSEA come from the germline V gene. CDR3 protein: CSVDTGLNTEAFF. The CDR3 nucleotides read TGCAGCGTAGATACAGGGCTGAACACTGAAGCTTTCTTT.

The chain carries TRBV7-2 and TRBJ1-3; a weak D match, TRBD1 (6 bases). Germline CDR1 reads SGHTA; CDR2 reads FQGNSA. CDR3 size: 15 residues. The germline V and J ends were trimmed by 3 bases and 3 bases, with 12 bases remaining between them. The CDR3 loop reads CASSFIPGVGNTIYF. In nucleotides, the CDR3 is TGTGCCAGCAGCTTTATACCAGGGGTTGGAAACACCATATATTTT.

Concerning this clonotype itself: Germline is not matched at one junction end, which may reflect a read error. The chain combines TRBV11-2 with TRBJ2-5; 14 bases agree with TRBD2. The germline V gene has CDR1 SGHAT and CDR2 FQNNGV. The CDR3 is 16 amino acids. The CDR3 is CANSPGTSGSSETQYF. CDR3 DNA: TGTGCCAACAGCCCCGGGACTAGCGGGAGCTCAGAGACCCAGTACTTC.

The chain joins TRBV5-1 to TRBJ2-2; tentatively, D is TRBD2 (6 bases). The CDR3 totals 15 residues. V shed 0 bases and J shed 6 bases, with 12 bases lying between them. CDR1 is SGHRS and CDR2 is YFSETQ in the germline V gene. CDR3 region: CASSLDVAGSGELFF. The DNA of the CDR3 is TGCGCCAGCAGCTTGGACGTCGCGGGGTCCGGGGAGCTGTTTTTT.

The chain has TRBV12-3 or TRBV12-4 and TRBJ1-6; D remains ambiguous. V was cut by 2 bases and J by 5 bases, with 13 bases left in between. The CDR3 is 16 residues long. The CDR3 reads CASSLFQLGNNSPLHF. In DNA, the CDR3 is TGTGCCAGCAGTTTATTTCAGCTTGGAAATAATTCACCCCTCCACTTT.

The chain joins TRBV4-1 to TRBJ2-5; D gene uncertain. Per the germline V gene, CDR1 is MGHRA and CDR2 is YSYEKL. The CDR3 covers 14 residues. Trimming stripped 1 base from V and 2 bases from J, with 8 bases between. CDR3 nucleotides: TGCGCCAGCAGCCAAGGAAGCATTCAAGAGACCCAGTACTTC. Residues: CASSQGSIQETQYF.

The chain carries TRBV28 and TRBJ2-1; TRBD2 matches 10 bases. Trimming at V came to 5 bases and at J to 6 bases, leaving 7 bases not matched to a gene. The germline gives CDR1 MDHEN, CDR2 SYDVKM. CDR3 length: 15 residues. CDR3 sequence (DNA): TGTGCCAGCAGTATAGCGGGAGGATGGGGCAATGAGCAGTTCTTC. Protein: CASSIAGGWGNEQFF.

The V call is TRBV11-2, the J call TRBJ2-3, with 12 bases matching TRBD2. From germline, CDR1 is SGHAT and CDR2 FQNNGV. Losses at the gene ends were 4 bases for V and 2 bases for J; bases not matched to a gene: 13. The CDR3 consists of 19 residues. In DNA, the CDR3 is TGTGCCAGCAGCTCGCTCGGACTAGCGGGAAAAAGGCCCACAGATACGCAGTATTTT. Translated: CASSSLGLAGKRPTDTQYF.

This clonotype occurred a few times. This chain joins TRBV6-2 or TRBV6-3 and TRBJ2-1; 14 bases match TRBD2. Per the germline V gene, CDR1 is MNHEY and CDR2 is SVGEGT. V shed 6 bases and J 0 bases; nucleotides not matched to a gene: 1. This CDR3 region has 16 residues. Here the CDR3 DNA reads TGTGCCAGCAGGGGACTAGCGGGAGTCTCCTACAATGAGCAGTTCTTC. Encoded protein: CASRGLAGVSYNEQFF.

The chain carries TRBV7-9 and TRBJ1-1, with D unresolved. From germline, CDR1 is SEHNR and CDR2 FQNEAQ (reference sequence). CDR3 length: 13 amino acids. The V and J ends lost 2 bases and 1 base respectively, with 5 bases between them. CDR3 sequence: CASSLLPNTEAFF. CDR3 in DNA: TGTGCCAGCAGCTTACTCCCGAACACTGAAGCTTTCTTT.

This clonotype was seen just once. The V call is TRBV15, the J call TRBJ2-1; the match to TRBD1 covers 8 bases. This CDR3 is 16 amino acids long. V was pared by 0 bases and J by 7 bases, with 8 bases of the junction left unmatched. Germline-derived CDR1 and CDR2 are LNHNV and YYDKDF (reference sequence). CDR3 sequence: CATSRDSRQGLNEQFF. The CDR3 DNA is TGTGCCACCAGCAGAGATTCGAGACAGGGGTTGAATGAGCAGTTCTTC.

This clonotype was seen only a few times. The chain is built from TRBV15 and TRBJ1-2, with D hard to call. This CDR3 has 11 residues. V lost 0 bases to trimming and J lost 5 bases, with 1 base between them. In germline, CDR1 is LNHNV, CDR2 YYDKDF (reference sequence). CDR3 in DNA: TGTGCCACCAGCAGAGAATATGGCTACACCTTC. This gives the protein CATSREYGYTF. Supplemented by reference TRBV15 and TRBJ1-2, the full variable domain reads DAMVIQNPRYQVTQFGKPVTLSCSQTLNHNVMYWYQQKSSQAPKLLFHYYDKDFNNEADTPDNFQSRRPNTSFCFLDIRSPGLGDTAMYLCATSREYGYTFGSGTRLTVV.

This clonotype was observed many times. The chain joins TRBV7-2 to TRBJ1-5; weak D call: TRBD1 (6 bases). The CDR3 sequence is 13 residues long. The ends were cut back, 5 bases at V and 6 bases at J, with 11 bases in the middle. Per germline, CDR1 SGHTA and CDR2 FQGNSA. The CDR3, as DNA: TGTGCCAGCAGCCGGGACATAGCTCAGCCCCAGCATTTT. It yields the protein CASSRDIAQPQHF.

This rearrangement joins TRBV20-1 to TRBJ2-1; no clear D. Deletions cut 3 bases from V and 8 bases from J, with 8 bases between. Germline V gene data show CDR1 as DFQATT and CDR2 as SNEGSKA (reference sequence). The CDR3 consists of 11 residues. DNA for the CDR3: TGCAGTGCTAGCTTCCTGGATGAGCAGTTCTTC. The encoded protein is CSASFLDEQFF.

This clonotype was counted between two and nine times. The rearrangement links TRBV4-1 to TRBJ2-3; 8 bases align to TRBD1. V lost 1 base to trimming and J lost 2 bases; unmatched junction nucleotides: 5. The CDR3 totals 16 residues. Germline assignment: CDR1 MGHRA and CDR2 YSYEKL. This CDR3 is CASSQAAGGVTDTQYF. DNA for the CDR3: TGCGCCAGCAGCCAAGCGGCAGGGGGCGTCACAGATACGCAGTATTTT.

The chain joins TRBV27 to TRBJ2-7, with 12 bases lining up with TRBD2. The CDR3 loop spans 15 amino acids. CDR1 and CDR2 from the germline V gene are MNHEY and SMNVEV (reference sequence). Trimming took 3 bases from V and 3 from J; bases not matched to a gene: 3. In nucleotides, the CDR3 is TGTGCCAGCAGTTTCGGACTAGCGGGACTCTACGAGCAGTACTTC. It encodes CASSFGLAGLYEQYF.